Following are 18 T cell receptor beta chains from one sample sequenced in a study of T cells after posttransplantation cyclophosphamide. Treatment was busulfan-fludarabine conditioning, a marrow graft, and cyclophosphamide on days +3 and +4. Profiling relied on immunoSEQ multiplex PCR, and the TCRdb table lists in-frame clones only, not all of them. Of about 43,000 clones listed, about nine tenths are singletons. Sequences were derived from PBMCs, sampled roughly 60 days after allogeneic stem cell transplant with posttransplant cyclophosphamide. Receptor source: a male patient between 55 and 70 years old who received an allogeneic stem cell transplant from a related donor and was CMV-positive. Some T cells could come from the graft donor.

The chain links TRBV12-5 to TRBJ1-2, with D hard to call. Per germline, CDR1 LGHNT and CDR2 FRNRAP. The V gene lost 4 bases and the J gene lost 5 bases, with 20 bases spanning the gap. The CDR3 runs 16 residues. The CDR3 region has the DNA TGTGCTAGTGGTTCTGGGTTCCCGGACCGACTATATGGCTACACCTTC. This gives the protein CASGSGFPDRLYGYTF.

This clone was recorded a few times. The chain employs TRBV5-6 and TRBJ2-1; 9 bases line up with TRBD1. The CDR3 spans 15 residues. Germline CDR1 SGHDT, CDR2 YYEEEE. Trimming at V came to 0 bases and at J to 4 bases, leaving 2 bases not matched to a gene. Here the CDR3 DNA reads TGTGCCAGCAGCTTGGGGGACAGGGCTTACAATGAGCAGTTCTTC. Translation: CASSLGDRAYNEQFF.

V usage is TRBV30 and J usage is TRBJ1-5; the D gene is possibly TRBD1 (6 bases). Trimming shortened V by 0 bases and J by 10 bases, and 13 bases separated the two germline ends. Germline-derived CDR1 and CDR2 are GTSNPN and SVGIG (reference sequence). The CDR3 totals 13 residues. The CDR3 is CAWSVGGQKPQHF. Here the CDR3 DNA reads TGTGCCTGGAGTGTCGGGGGGCAGAAACCCCAGCATTTT. Filled out from reference TRBV30 and TRBJ1-5, the complete variable domain reads SQTIHQWPATLVQPVGSPLSLECTVEGTSNPNLYWYRQAAGRGLQLLFYSVGIGQISSEVPQNLSASRPQDRQFILSSKKLLLSDSGFYLCAWSVGGQKPQHFGDGTRLSIL.

This chain uses TRBV6-5 with TRBJ2-6, with D uncertain. Germline CDR1 and CDR2: MNHEY and SVGAGI. V lost 4 bases, J lost 0 bases, and 7 bases lay in between. This CDR3 contains 15 residues. The CDR3 DNA reads as TGTGCCAGCAGTTCTACGTTCTCTGGGGCCAACGTCCTGACTTTC. It codes for CASSSTFSGANVLTF.

This chain links TRBV4-1 with TRBJ2-2, with 9 positions matching TRBD2. CDR3 size: 15 residues. Per the germline V gene, CDR1 is MGHRA and CDR2 is YSYEKL. With 0 bases clipped from V and 5 bases from J, the junction kept 1 base outside the gene matches. As DNA, the CDR3 is TGCGCCAGCAGCCAAGAGACTAGCGGTACCGGGGAGCTGTTTTTT. Translation: CASSQETSGTGELFF.

The CDR3 nucleotides read TGTGCCAGTACTCCTGGACGGGAGACGCCAAATCAGCCCCAGCATTTT. It yields the protein CASTPGRETPNQPQHF. The rearrangement links TRBV19 to TRBJ1-5, with D unclear. The germline V gene has CDR1 LNHDA and CDR2 SQIVND (reference sequence). V was pared by 7 bases and J by 4 bases, with 20 bases between. The CDR3 consists of 16 residues.

This clone was counted only a few times. The rearrangement uses TRBV6-1 and TRBJ1-3, with unresolved D. This CDR3 region has 14 residues. V lost 5 bases, J lost 2 bases, and 10 bases lay in between. Germline CDR1 MNHNS, CDR2 SASEGT. CDR3 sequence reads: CASSQDLTGNTIYF. The CDR3 bases are TGTGCCAGCAGTCAGGATCTGACTGGAAACACCATATATTTT.

The CDR3 loop is CASSSLDSVYEQYF. Here the CDR3 DNA reads TGTGCCAGCAGTTCGCTGGACAGCGTCTACGAGCAGTACTTC. The V call is TRBV28, the J call TRBJ2-7; tentative D call: TRBD1 (6 bases). This CDR3 contains 14 residues. Trimming took 4 bases from V and 3 from J, leaving 13 bases between them. Looked up from germline, CDR1 is MDHEN and CDR2 is SYDVKM.

This clone was picked up one time. The V gene is TRBV6-1, the J gene TRBJ2-3; D unresolved. Trimming took off 2 bases at V and 5 bases at J, with 5 bases between the two ends. This CDR3 comprises 12 residues. Germline CDR1 reads MNHNS; CDR2 reads SASEGT. The CDR3 loop reads CASSESGDTQYF. The CDR3 DNA is TGTGCCAGCAGTGAATCGGGAGATACGCAGTATTTT.

The chain links TRBV4-2 to TRBJ1-1; D possibly corresponds to TRBD1 (6 bases). The CDR3 contains 13 residues. V was trimmed by 1 base and J by 7 bases, leaving 10 bases between them. Germline CDR1 LGHNA, CDR2 YNFKEQ. The CDR3 spells CASSQVTGIEAFF. Written as DNA, the CDR3 is TGTGCCAGCAGCCAAGTAACAGGGATTGAAGCTTTCTTT.

Points on this clone: This sample includes further DNA sequences coding for the same CDR3. The J gene is TRBJ1-2, the V gene TRBV5-1; no firm D call. Trimming stripped 0 bases from V and 13 bases from J, with 22 bases between. The CDR3 is made up of 15 amino acids. From germline, CDR1 is SGHRS and CDR2 YFSETQ. The CDR3 reads CASSLEGSSGEHSTF. In nucleotides, the CDR3 is TGCGCCAGCAGCTTGGAGGGCAGCTCCGGGGAACACTCCACCTTC.

On this clone: The junction departs from germline at one end; a sequencing error may be responsible. The chain has TRBV4-1 and TRBJ1-2, with 9 bases identical to TRBD1. The CDR3 has 16 amino acids. The V gene's germline CDR1 is MGHRA and CDR2 YSYEKL. CDR3 residues: CAGSQDPTGGSYGYTF. CDR3 bases: TGCGCCGGCAGCCAAGATCCAACAGGGGGCTCGTATGGCTACACCTTC.

The chain is built from TRBV11-2 and TRBJ2-2; 7 bases fit TRBD2. The CDR3 extends over 17 amino acids. CDR1 is SGHAT, CDR2 FQNNGV, per germline. The V segment lost 5 bases and the J segment 7 bases; nucleotides outside the gene matches: 16. The CDR3 DNA sequence: TGTGCCAGCAGCCCACTTGGGGACTTTGGGGGGGGCGGGGAGCTGTTTTTT. Translation: CASSPLGDFGGGGELFF.

The rearrangement joins TRBV12-5 to TRBJ2-3, with 9 bases fitting TRBD1. Germline loops: CDR1 LGHNT, CDR2 FRNRAP. The V and J ends lost 0 bases and 4 bases, in that order; junction bases with no gene match: 5. The length of the CDR3 is 16 residues. DNA for the CDR3: TGTGCTAGTGGTTTGGTCATAACAGGGGGCCCAGATACGCAGTATTTT. This translates into CASGLVITGGPDTQYF.

This sequence joins TRBV9 and TRBJ2-7; D is unresolved. The V end lost 0 bases, the J end lost 2 bases, and 9 bases lay between the germline ends. CDR3 length: 14 residues. Germline values: CDR1 SGDLS, CDR2 YYNGEE. Here the CDR3 DNA reads TGTGCCAGCAGCGTAGGCGCGGCGGCCTACGAGCAGTACTTC. Protein product: CASSVGAAAYEQYF. Variable domain in full (rest from reference TRBV9 and TRBJ2-7): DSGVTQTPKHLITATGQRVTLRCSPRSGDLSVYWYQQSLDQGLQFLIQYYNGEERAKGNILERFSAQQFPDLHSELNLSSLELGDSALYFCASSVGAAAYEQYFGPGTRLTVT.

This clone was counted only a few times. The chain carries TRBV4-2 and TRBJ1-3, with D hard to call. V dropped 0 bases and J dropped 7 bases, with 7 bases sitting between them. CDR3 length equals 13 residues. The germline CDR1 and CDR2 sequences are LGHNA and YNFKEQ. CDR3 protein: CASSQENGNTIYF. In DNA, the CDR3 is TGTGCCAGCAGCCAAGAGAACGGGAACACCATATATTTT.

V is TRBV30 and J is TRBJ1-2; 10 bases fit TRBD1. This CDR3 region has 14 residues. Trimming at V came to 2 bases and at J to 4 bases, leaving 4 bases not matched to a gene. Germline CDR1 and CDR2: GTSNPN and SVGIG (reference sequence). The CDR3 DNA sequence: TGTGCCTGGAGTACGGGACAGGGGAGCTATGGCTACACCTTC. Translation gives CAWSTGQGSYGYTF. Filled out from reference TRBV30 and TRBJ1-2, the complete variable domain reads SQTIHQWPATLVQPVGSPLSLECTVEGTSNPNLYWYRQAAGRGLQLLFYSVGIGQISSEVPQNLSASRPQDRQFILSSKKLLLSDSGFYLCAWSTGQGSYGYTFGSGTRLTVV.

The V gene is TRBV25-1, the J gene TRBJ2-1; TRBD1 matches 8 bases. The CDR3 has 13 amino acids. Germline lookup yields CDR1 MGHDK and CDR2 SYGVNS. V shed 6 bases, J shed 8 bases, and the junction held 6 bases outside the gene matches. The CDR3 spells CASRGTGGDEQFF. In DNA form, the CDR3 reads TGTGCCAGCAGGGGGACAGGTGGCGATGAGCAGTTCTTC.